A selection of T cell receptor beta chains follows, all from one sample in a study of T-cell memory formation after mild COVID-19. Using its own MiXCR run on the 5' RACE reads, TCRdb lists one record per CDR3 protein. The sample has around 180,000 distinct CDR3 sequences, 16% seen once. Sequenced input: PBMCs or a T cell subset sorted from them (not recorded which). The origin of the receptors is an adult woman who had mild COVID-19 (a few samples of this study predate the infection). Cell type and time point are not known. Each CDR3 is given with its conserved first and last residue. A D gene is named only where the DNA matches it firmly. A clone size is listed for some rows: how often the clone was seen (once, few, many), or a class if it is expanded.

D	V	J	size	DNA	CDR3
TRBD1	TRBV29-1	TRBJ1-1	many	TGCAGCGTTGATTCTCCCGGACAGGGGGCACTCAACACTGAAGCTTTCTTT	CSVDSPGQGALNTEAFF
TRBD1	TRBV6-1	TRBJ2-5	.	TGTGCCAGCAGTGTCCGGGACAGGGTCTTCATAGCGGAGACCCAGTACTTC	CASSVRDRVFIAETQYF
.	TRBV24-1	TRBJ2-2	.	TGTGCCACTTTGAAGGTCACCGGGGAGCTGTTTTTT	CATLKVTGELFF
.	TRBV15	TRBJ2-7	.	TGTGCCACCAGCAGAGTGACAGGCGCCGGGTTCTACGAGCAGTACTTC	CATSRVTGAGFYEQYF
TRBD2	TRBV24-1	TRBJ2-1	few	TGTGCCACCAGTGATCACACTAGCGGGGGGCCTTACTTC	CATSDHTSGGPYF
TRBD2	TRBV7-2	TRBJ2-5	.	TGTGCCAGCAGCTTAAAGAGTAGCGGGAGGGAGATTGGAAAGACCCAGTACTTC	CASSLKSSGREIGKTQYF
.	TRBV29-1	TRBJ1-2	.	TGCAGCGTGGGGGGGATTGGGGGCCGGCTCGGCTACACCTTC	CSVGGIGGRLGYTF
.	TRBV7-2	TRBJ2-1	few	TGTGCCAGCAGCTTAGCGCTGCACAATGAGCAGTTCTTC	CASSLALHNEQFF
.	TRBV25-1	TRBJ1-1	.	TGTGCCAGCAGTGAATACGGACACACTGAAGCTTTCTTT	CASSEYGHTEAFF
TRBD2	TRBV7-2	TRBJ2-1	.	TGTGCCAGCAGCTTAGTTGGCCCGGGGAGGGTGCAGTTCTTC	CASSLVGPGRVQFF